This T cell receptor (beta chain) was found in a study of blood T cell repertoires in COVID-19. Background on the study: Samples representing acute and convalescent COVID-19 were sourced from the United States, Italy and Spain. Sample material is recorded as cDNA or gDNA derived from T cells, B-cell-depleted T cells, or PBMCs.

Per the study methods: Estimated nucleated cell counts came from reference gene primer amplification. This table comes from immunoSEQ multiplex PCR, and its TCRdb copy is limited to in-frame clones, with some not included. V and J calls and clone size are as listed in that table; D and trimming were resolved from the DNA. In the table there are 95,000 to 120,000 clones, about two thirds of which are singletons. V was pared by 0 bases and J by 3 bases, with 6 bases between. This CDR3 has 13 amino acids. Germline V gene lookup returns CDR1 LNHDA and CDR2 SQIVND (reference sequence). Source material: peripheral blood. The origin of this receptor is a woman between 40 and 55 years old with acute or convalescent COVID-19. The rearrangement uses TRBV19 and TRBJ2-7; D ambiguous. The CDR3 nucleotides are TGTGCCAGTAGTATAGAGGCCAGCTACGAGCAGTACTTC. Amino acids: CASSIEASYEQYF.